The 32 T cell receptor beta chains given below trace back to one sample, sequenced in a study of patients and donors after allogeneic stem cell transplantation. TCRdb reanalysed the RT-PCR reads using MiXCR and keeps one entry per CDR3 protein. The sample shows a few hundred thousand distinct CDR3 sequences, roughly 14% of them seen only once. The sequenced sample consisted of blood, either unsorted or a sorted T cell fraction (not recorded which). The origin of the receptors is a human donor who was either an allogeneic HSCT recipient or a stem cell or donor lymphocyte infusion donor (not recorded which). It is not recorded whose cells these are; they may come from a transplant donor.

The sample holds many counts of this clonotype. CDR3: CASSLAVTSYEQYF. The CDR3 DNA is TGCGCCAGCAGCTTGGCTGTCACCTCCTACGAGCAGTACTTC. The chain joins TRBV5-1 to TRBJ2-7; D is ambiguous. Germline V lookup: CDR1 SGHRS, CDR2 YFSETQ. The CDR3 consists of 14 residues. The V end was cut by 0 bases, the J end by 0 bases, with 7 bases between. The whole variable domain, remainder taken from reference TRBV5-1 and TRBJ2-7, is KAGVTQTPRYLIKTRGQQVTLSCSPISGHRSVSWYQQTPGQGLQFLFEYFSETQRNKGNFPGRFSGRQFSNSRSEMNVSTLELGDSALYLCASSLAVTSYEQYFGPGTRLTVT.

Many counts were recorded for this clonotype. The CDR3 loop is CSASFPKNTEAFF. The CDR3 DNA reads TGCAGTGCGAGCTTCCCTAAGAACACTGAAGCTTTCTTT. The chain employs TRBV20-1 and TRBJ1-1; D is uncertain. Germline V gives CDR1 DFQATT, CDR2 SNEGSKA (reference sequence). The germline V and J ends were trimmed by 6 bases and 1 base, with 12 bases remaining between them. The CDR3 is made up of 13 amino acids.

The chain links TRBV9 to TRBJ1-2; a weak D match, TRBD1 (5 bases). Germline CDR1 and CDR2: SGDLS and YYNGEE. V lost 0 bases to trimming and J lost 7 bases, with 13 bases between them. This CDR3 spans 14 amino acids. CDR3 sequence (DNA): TGTGCCAGCAGCGTAGATTTCGGGGCGGGTGGCTACACCTTC. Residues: CASSVDFGAGGYTF.

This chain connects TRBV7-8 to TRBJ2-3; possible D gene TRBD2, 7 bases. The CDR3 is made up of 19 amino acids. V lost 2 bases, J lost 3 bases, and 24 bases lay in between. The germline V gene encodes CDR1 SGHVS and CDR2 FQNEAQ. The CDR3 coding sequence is TGTGCCAGCAGCTTAAGATTGGGGGGGGCGCGAGTTGGTACAGATACGCAGTATTTT. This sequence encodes CASSLRLGGARVGTDTQYF.

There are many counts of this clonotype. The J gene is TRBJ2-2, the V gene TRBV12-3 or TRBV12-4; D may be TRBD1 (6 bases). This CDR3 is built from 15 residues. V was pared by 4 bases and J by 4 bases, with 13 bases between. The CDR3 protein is CASSSRGQVTGELFF. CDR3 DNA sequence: TGTGCCAGCAGTTCCCGGGGACAAGTCACCGGGGAGCTGTTTTTT.

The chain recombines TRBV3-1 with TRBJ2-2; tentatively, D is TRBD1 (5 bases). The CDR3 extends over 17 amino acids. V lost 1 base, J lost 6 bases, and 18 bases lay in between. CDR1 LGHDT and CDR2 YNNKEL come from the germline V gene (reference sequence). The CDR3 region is CASSQGRRRVYPGELFF. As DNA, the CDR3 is TGTGCCAGCAGCCAAGGTCGTCGCAGGGTGTACCCCGGGGAGCTGTTTTTT. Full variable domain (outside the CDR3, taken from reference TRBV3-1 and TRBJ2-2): DTAVSQTPKYLVTQMGNDKSIKCEQNLGHDTMYWYKQDSKKFLKIMFSYNNKELIINETVPNRFSPKSPDKAHLNLHINSLELGDSAVYFCASSQGRRRVYPGELFFGEGSRLTVL.

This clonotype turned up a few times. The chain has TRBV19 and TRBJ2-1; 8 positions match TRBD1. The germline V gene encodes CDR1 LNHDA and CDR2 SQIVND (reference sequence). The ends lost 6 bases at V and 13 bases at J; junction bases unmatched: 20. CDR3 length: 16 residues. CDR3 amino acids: CASRTTGTGNSFVQFF. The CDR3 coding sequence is TGTGCCAGTAGGACGACCGGGACAGGCAATTCGTTTGTCCAGTTCTTC.

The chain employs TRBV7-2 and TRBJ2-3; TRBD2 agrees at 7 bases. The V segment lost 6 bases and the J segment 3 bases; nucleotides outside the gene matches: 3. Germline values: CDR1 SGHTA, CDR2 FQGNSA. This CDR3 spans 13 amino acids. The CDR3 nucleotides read TGTGCCAGCAGACGGGACTATACAGATACGCAGTATTTT. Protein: CASRRDYTDTQYF. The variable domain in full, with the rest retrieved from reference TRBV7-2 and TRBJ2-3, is GAGVSQSPSNKVTEKGKDVELRCDPISGHTALYWYRQSLGQGLEFLIYFQGNSAPDKSGLPSDRFSAERTGGSVSTLTIQRTQQEDSAVYLCASRRDYTDTQYFGPGTRLTVL.

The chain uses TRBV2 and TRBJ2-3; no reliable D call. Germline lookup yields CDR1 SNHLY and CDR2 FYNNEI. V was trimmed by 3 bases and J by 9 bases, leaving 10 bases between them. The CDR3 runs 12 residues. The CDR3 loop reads CASSEPVGTQYF. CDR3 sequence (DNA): TGTGCCAGCAGTGAGCCAGTCGGAACGCAGTATTTT.

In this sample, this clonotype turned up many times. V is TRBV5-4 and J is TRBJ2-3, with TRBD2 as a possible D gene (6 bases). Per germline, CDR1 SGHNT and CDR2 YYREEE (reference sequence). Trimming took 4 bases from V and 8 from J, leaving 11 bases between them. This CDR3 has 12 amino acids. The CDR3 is CASSHTSFTQYF. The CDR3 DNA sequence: TGTGCCAGCAGCCATACTAGCTTTACGCAGTATTTT.

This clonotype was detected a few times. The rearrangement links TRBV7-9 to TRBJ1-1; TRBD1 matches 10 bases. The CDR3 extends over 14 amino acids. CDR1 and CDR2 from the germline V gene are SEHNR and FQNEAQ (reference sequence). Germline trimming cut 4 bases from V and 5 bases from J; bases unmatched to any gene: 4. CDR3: CASSSTGGRTEAFF. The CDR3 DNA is TGTGCCAGCAGCTCGACAGGGGGCCGGACTGAAGCTTTCTTT.

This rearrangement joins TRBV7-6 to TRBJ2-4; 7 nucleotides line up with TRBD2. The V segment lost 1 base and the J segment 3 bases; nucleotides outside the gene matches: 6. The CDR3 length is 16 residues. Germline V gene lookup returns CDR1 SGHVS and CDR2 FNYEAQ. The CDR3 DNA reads TGTGCCAGCAGCTTAGAGGTGGGGGGGTTCAAAAACATTCAGTACTTC. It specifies CASSLEVGGFKNIQYF.

The CDR3 spells CASSPHDRGTGNTIYF. CDR3 coding DNA: TGTGCCAGCAGCCCTCATGACAGGGGGACTGGAAACACCATATATTTT. The rearrangement joins TRBV9 to TRBJ1-3; 9 bases are a match to TRBD1. The CDR3 is 16 amino acids. V lost 4 bases, J lost 2 bases, and 7 bases stayed unmatched. In germline, CDR1 is SGDLS, CDR2 YYNGEE.

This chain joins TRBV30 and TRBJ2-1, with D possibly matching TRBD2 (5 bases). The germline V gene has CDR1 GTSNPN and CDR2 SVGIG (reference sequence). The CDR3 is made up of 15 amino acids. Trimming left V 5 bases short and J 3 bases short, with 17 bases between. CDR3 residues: CAWETGIRGYNEQFF. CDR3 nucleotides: TGTGCCTGGGAGACCGGGATAAGAGGCTACAATGAGCAGTTCTTC.

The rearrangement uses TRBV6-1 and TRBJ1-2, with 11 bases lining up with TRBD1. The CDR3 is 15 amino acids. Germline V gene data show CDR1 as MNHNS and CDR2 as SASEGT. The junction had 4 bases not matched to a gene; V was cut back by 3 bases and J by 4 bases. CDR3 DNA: TGTGCCAGCAGTGAGACCGGGACAGGGGGCTATGGCTACACCTTC. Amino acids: CASSETGTGGYGYTF.

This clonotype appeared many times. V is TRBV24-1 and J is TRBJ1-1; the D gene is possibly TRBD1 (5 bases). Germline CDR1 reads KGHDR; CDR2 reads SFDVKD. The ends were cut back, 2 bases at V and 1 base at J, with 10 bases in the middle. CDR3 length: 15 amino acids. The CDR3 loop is CATSDSRAANTEAFF. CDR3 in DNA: TGTGCCACCAGTGATTCCAGGGCAGCGAACACTGAAGCTTTCTTT.

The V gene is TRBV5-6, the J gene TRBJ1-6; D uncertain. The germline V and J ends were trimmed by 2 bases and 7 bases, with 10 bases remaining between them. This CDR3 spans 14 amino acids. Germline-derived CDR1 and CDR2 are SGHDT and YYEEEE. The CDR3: CASSFGQANSPLHF. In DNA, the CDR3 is TGTGCCAGCAGCTTCGGCCAGGCCAATTCACCCCTCCACTTT.

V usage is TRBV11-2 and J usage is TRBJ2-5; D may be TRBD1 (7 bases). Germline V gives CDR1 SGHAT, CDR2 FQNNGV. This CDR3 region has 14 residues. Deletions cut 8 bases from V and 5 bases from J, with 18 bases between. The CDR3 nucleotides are TGTGCCAGCGCCTACGCAGGGGGAGGCGAGACCCAGTACTTC. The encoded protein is CASAYAGGGETQYF.

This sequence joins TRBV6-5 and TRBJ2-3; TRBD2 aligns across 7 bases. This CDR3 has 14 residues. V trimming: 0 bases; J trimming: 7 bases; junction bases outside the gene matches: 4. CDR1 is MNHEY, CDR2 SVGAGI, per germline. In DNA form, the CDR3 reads TGTGCCAGCAGTTACTCAGAGGGAGGGAATACGCAGTATTTT. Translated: CASSYSEGGNTQYF.

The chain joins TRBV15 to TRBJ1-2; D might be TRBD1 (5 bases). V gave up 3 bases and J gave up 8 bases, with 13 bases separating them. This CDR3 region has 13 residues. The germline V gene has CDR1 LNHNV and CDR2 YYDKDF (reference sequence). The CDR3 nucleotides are TGTGCCACCAGCAGGCTGGGGGATGGAGGCTACACCTTC. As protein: CATSRLGDGGYTF.

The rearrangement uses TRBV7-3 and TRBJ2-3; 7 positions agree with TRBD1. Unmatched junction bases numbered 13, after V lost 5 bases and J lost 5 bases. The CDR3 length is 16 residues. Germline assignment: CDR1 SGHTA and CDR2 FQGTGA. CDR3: CASSPTTRGHVDTQYF. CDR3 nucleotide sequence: TGTGCCAGCAGCCCCACCACGAGGGGGCATGTAGATACGCAGTATTTT.

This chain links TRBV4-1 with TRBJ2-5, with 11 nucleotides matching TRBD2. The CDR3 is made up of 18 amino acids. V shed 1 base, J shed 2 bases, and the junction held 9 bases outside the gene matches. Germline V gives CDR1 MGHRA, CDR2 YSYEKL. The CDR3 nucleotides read TGCGCCAGCAGCCAAGTCCTAGCGGGGGGAATCAAACAAGAGACCCAGTACTTC. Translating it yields CASSQVLAGGIKQETQYF.

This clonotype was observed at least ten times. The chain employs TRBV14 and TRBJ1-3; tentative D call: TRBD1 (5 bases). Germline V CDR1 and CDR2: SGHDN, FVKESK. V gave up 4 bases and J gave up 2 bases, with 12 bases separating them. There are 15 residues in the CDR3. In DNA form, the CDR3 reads TGTGCCAGCAGCCCCCCGTTGACAGCTGGAAACACCATATATTTT. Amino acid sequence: CASSPPLTAGNTIYF.

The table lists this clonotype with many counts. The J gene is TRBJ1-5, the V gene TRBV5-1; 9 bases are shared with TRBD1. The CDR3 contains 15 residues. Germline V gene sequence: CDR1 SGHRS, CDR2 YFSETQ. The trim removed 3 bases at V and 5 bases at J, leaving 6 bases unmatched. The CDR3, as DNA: TGCGCCAGCAGCTCGGGACAGGGATTCGATCAGCCCCAGCATTTT. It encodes CASSSGQGFDQPQHF. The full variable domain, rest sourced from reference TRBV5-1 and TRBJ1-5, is KAGVTQTPRYLIKTRGQQVTLSCSPISGHRSVSWYQQTPGQGLQFLFEYFSETQRNKGNFPGRFSGRQFSNSRSEMNVSTLELGDSALYLCASSSGQGFDQPQHFGDGTRLSIL.

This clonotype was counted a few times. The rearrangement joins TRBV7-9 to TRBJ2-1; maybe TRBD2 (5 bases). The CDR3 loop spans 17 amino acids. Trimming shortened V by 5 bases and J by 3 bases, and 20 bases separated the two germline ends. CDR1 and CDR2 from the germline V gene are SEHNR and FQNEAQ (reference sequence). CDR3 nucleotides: TGTGCCAGCAGCCCGGGCGGTTGGGGAGCCAGCTACAATGAGCAGTTCTTC. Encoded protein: CASSPGGWGASYNEQFF.

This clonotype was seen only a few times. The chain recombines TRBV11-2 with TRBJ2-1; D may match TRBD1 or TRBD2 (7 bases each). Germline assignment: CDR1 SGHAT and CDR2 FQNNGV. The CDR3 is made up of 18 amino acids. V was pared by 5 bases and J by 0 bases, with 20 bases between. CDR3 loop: CASSQGGGGPSSYNEQFF. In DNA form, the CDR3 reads TGTGCCAGCAGCCAGGGGGGGGGAGGGCCTAGCTCCTACAATGAGCAGTTCTTC.

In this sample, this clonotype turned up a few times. CDR3 bases: TGTGCCATCAGTGAGGAGAGGCTCGTCCAGCCCCAGCATTTT. Amino acids: CAISEERLVQPQHF. The chain links TRBV10-3 to TRBJ1-5; no clear D. Germline lookup yields CDR1 ENHRY and CDR2 SYGVKD. The CDR3 is 14 residues long. V gave up 2 bases and J gave up 7 bases, with 12 bases separating them.

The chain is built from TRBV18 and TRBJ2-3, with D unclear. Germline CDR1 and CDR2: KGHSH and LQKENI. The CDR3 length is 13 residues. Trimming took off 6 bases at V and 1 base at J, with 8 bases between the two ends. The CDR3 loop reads CASSDAGTDTQYF. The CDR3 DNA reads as TGTGCCAGCTCGGACGCGGGCACAGATACGCAGTATTTT.

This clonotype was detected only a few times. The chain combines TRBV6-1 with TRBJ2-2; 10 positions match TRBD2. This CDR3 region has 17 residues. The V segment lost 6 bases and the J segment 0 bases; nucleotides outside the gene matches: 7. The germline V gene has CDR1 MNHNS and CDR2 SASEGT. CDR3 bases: TGTGCCAGCAGGGAGCGGGGGGGGACAGCGAACACCGGGGAGCTGTTTTTT. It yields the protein CASRERGGTANTGELFF.

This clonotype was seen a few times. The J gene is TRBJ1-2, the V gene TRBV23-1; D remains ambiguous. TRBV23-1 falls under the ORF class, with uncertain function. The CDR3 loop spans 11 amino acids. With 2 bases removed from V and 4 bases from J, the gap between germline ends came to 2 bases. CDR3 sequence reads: CASSQPYGYTF. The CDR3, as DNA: TGCGCCAGCAGTCAACCCTATGGCTACACCTTC.

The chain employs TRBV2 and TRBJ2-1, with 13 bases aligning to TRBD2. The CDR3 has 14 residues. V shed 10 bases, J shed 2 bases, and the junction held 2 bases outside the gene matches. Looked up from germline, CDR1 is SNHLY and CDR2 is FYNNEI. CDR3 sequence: CATGTSGTYNEQFF. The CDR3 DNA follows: TGTGCCACGGGGACTAGCGGGACCTACAATGAGCAGTTCTTC.

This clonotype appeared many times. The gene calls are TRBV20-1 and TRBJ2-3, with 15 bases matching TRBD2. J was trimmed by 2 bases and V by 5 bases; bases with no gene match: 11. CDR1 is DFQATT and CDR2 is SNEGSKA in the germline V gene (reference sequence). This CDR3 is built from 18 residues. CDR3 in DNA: TGCAGTGCTTCTTCACCGGGACTAGCGGGAGGTCCCACAGATACGCAGTATTTT. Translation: CSASSPGLAGGPTDTQYF.